These 10 T cell receptor beta chains originate from one sample sequenced in a study of OX40 agonist ivuxolimab in advanced cancers. Assay used: immunoSEQ multiplex PCR; TCRdb lists only in-frame clones, some missing. The sample holds around 20,000 clones, roughly 74% seen once. Sequences were derived from CD4+ or CD8+ T cells sorted from blood, sampled in a trial of the OX40 agonist ivuxolimab. The source is an adult with an advanced solid tumor such as melanoma, head and neck, liver or kidney cancer.

The rearrangement links TRBV14 to TRBJ2-7, with 8 bases matching TRBD1. The V and J ends lost 2 bases and 2 bases, in that order; junction bases with no gene match: 5. The CDR3 runs to 15 residues. Germline V gene sequence: CDR1 SGHDN, CDR2 FVKESK. CDR3 coding DNA: TGTGCCAGCAGCCAATTTATACAGGGGGCCTACGAGCAGTACTTC. This gives the protein CASSQFIQGAYEQYF. The full variable domain, rest sourced from reference TRBV14 and TRBJ2-7, is EAGVTQFPSHSVIEKGQTVTLRCDPISGHDNLYWYRRVMGKEIKFLLHFVKESKQDESGMPNNRFLAERTGGTYSTLKVQPAELEDSGVYFCASSQFIQGAYEQYFGPGTRLTVT.

With regard to this clone: In the same sample, other DNA sequences code for this CDR3. This rearrangement joins TRBV11-2 to TRBJ2-7; tentatively, D is TRBD2 (5 bases). The CDR3 length is 13 residues. V shed 0 bases and J shed 3 bases, with 6 bases lying between them. The germline CDR1 and CDR2 sequences are SGHAT and FQNNGV. CDR3 DNA: TGTGCCAGCAGCTTAGAGGGAGACTACGAGCAGTACTTC. Its protein is CASSLEGDYEQYF.

The J gene is TRBJ2-1, the V gene TRBV10-3; D gene ambiguous. Germline CDR1 and CDR2: ENHRY and SYGVKD. The CDR3 runs to 13 residues. V gave up 0 bases and J gave up 8 bases, with 8 bases separating them. The chain's CDR3 is CAISESDGYEQFF. Written as DNA, the CDR3 is TGTGCCATCAGTGAGTCTGATGGGTATGAGCAGTTCTTC.

This clone was found a few times. The rearrangement uses TRBV7-9 and TRBJ1-1, with 9 bases matching TRBD1. The ends lost 7 bases at V and 2 bases at J; junction bases unmatched: 5. The germline gives CDR1 SEHNR, CDR2 FQNEAQ (reference sequence). The CDR3 runs 14 residues. The CDR3 loop reads CASTWDRANTEAFF. CDR3 sequence (DNA): TGTGCCAGCACCTGGGACAGGGCCAACACTGAAGCTTTCTTT.

V and J are TRBV7-9 and TRBJ2-3, with unresolved D. V was shortened by 5 bases and J by 3 bases, with 15 bases between the two germline ends. CDR3 length: 15 amino acids. Germline CDR1 reads SEHNR; CDR2 reads FQNEAQ (reference sequence). CDR3 loop: CASSPPPDWTDTQYF. In nucleotides, the CDR3 is TGTGCCAGCAGCCCCCCCCCTGACTGGACAGATACGCAGTATTTT.

The chain has TRBV28 and TRBJ2-1, with TRBD1 identical over 9 bases. Germline V gives CDR1 MDHEN, CDR2 SYDVKM. The V and J ends lost 4 bases and 5 bases, in that order; junction bases with no gene match: 12. This CDR3 is built from 17 residues. Written as DNA, the CDR3 is TGTGCCAGCAGTTACCAAGGGGACAGGGACTTTGACAATGAGCAGTTCTTC. This encodes CASSYQGDRDFDNEQFF.

There are a few counts of this clone. The J gene is TRBJ1-1, the V gene TRBV27; weak D call: TRBD1 (6 bases). CDR1 and CDR2 from the germline V gene are MNHEY and SMNVEV (reference sequence). The CDR3 runs 12 residues. Trimming cost V 2 bases and J 6 bases, with 7 bases left between them. This CDR3 is CASSLGGSEAFF. The CDR3 DNA reads TGTGCCAGCAGTTTAGGGGGCTCTGAAGCTTTCTTT.

The chain uses TRBV25-1 and TRBJ2-7; a weak D match, TRBD2 (5 bases). This CDR3 region has 14 residues. The germline V gene encodes CDR1 MGHDK and CDR2 SYGVNS. The V and J ends lost 5 bases and 3 bases respectively, with 14 bases between them. DNA of the CDR3: TGTGCCAGCAGTAATTCTGGGGAGTACTACGAGCAGTACTTC. It is translated as CASSNSGEYYEQYF.

This clone was observed a few times. This chain joins TRBV9 and TRBJ2-1, with 8 bases that match TRBD2. The CDR3 is made up of 16 amino acids. Per the germline V gene, CDR1 is SGDLS and CDR2 is YYNGEE. V gave up 3 bases and J gave up 9 bases; unmatched junction bases: 14. The CDR3 nucleotides are TGTGCCAGCAGCGACTTAGCGGGAAGACCTACAATTGAGCAGTTCTTC. It is translated as CASSDLAGRPTIEQFF.

The gene calls are TRBV2 and TRBJ2-7; D unclear. V was pared by 8 bases and J by 2 bases, with 7 bases between. Germline loops: CDR1 SNHLY, CDR2 FYNNEI. This CDR3 comprises 11 residues. CDR3 loop: CASGSPYEQYF. CDR3 bases: TGTGCCAGCGGAAGTCCCTACGAGCAGTACTTC.